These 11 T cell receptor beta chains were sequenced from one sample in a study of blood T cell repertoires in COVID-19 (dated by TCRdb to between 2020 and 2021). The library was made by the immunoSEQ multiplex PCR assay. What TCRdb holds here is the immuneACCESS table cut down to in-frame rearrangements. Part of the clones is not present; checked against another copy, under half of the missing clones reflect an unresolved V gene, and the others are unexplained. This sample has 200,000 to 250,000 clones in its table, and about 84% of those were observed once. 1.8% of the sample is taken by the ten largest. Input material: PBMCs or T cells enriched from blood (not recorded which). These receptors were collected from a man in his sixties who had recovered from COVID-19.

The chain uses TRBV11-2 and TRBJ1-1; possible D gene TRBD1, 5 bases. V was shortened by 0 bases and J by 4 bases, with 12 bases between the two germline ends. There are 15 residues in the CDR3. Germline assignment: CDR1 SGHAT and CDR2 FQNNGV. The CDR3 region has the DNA TGTGCCAGCAGCTTAGATGTGGGGGGTGGCACTGAAGCTTTCTTT. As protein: CASSLDVGGGTEAFF.

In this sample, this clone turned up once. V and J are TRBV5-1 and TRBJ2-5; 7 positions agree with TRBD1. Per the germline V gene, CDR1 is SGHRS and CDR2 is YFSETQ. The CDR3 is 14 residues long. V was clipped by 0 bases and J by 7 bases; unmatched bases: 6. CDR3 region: CASSLEGGAGTQYF. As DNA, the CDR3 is TGCGCCAGCAGCTTGGAAGGGGGCGCGGGGACCCAGTACTTC.

The CDR3 loop is CASSPRRENSANYGYTF. The CDR3 DNA sequence: TGCGCCAGCAGCCCTCGACGGGAGAATTCCGCTAACTATGGCTACACCTTC. The J gene is TRBJ1-2, the V gene TRBV5-1; no firm D call. CDR1 and CDR2 (germline): SGHRS, YFSETQ. V gave up 4 bases and J gave up 0 bases, with 19 bases separating them. The CDR3 has 17 amino acids.

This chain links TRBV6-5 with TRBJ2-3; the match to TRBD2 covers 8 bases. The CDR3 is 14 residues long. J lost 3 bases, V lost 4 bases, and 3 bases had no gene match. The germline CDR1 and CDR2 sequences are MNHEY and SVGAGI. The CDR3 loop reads CASSSGGATDTQYF. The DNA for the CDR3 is TGTGCCAGCAGTTCCGGGGGGGCGACAGATACGCAGTATTTT.

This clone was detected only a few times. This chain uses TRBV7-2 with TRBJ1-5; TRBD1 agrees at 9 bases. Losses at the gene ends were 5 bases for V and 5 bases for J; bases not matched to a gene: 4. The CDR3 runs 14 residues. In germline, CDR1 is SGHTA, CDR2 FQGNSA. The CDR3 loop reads CASSLRQGDQPQHF. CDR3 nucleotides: TGTGCCAGCAGCCTCAGACAGGGGGATCAGCCCCAGCATTTT.

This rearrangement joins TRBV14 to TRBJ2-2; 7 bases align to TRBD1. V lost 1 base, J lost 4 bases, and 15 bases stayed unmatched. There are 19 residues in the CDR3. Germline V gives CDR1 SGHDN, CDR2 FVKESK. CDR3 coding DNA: TGTGCCAGCAGCCAAGTACCCCCCCCCGACAGGGTGGGCACCGGGGAGCTGTTTTTT. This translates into CASSQVPPPDRVGTGELFF.

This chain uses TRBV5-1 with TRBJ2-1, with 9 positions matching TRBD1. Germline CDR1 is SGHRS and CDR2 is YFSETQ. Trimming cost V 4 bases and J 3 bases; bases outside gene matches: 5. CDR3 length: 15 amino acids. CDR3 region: CASSQWTGDYNEQFF. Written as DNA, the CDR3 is TGCGCCAGCAGCCAATGGACAGGGGACTACAATGAGCAGTTCTTC.

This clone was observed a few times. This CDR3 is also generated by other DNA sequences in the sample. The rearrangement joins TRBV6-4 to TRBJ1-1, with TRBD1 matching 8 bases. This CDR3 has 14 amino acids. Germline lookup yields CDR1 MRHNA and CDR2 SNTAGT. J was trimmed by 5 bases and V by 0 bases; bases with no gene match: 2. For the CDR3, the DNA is TGTGCCAGCAGTGACTCGGACAGGGCGACTGAAGCTTTCTTT. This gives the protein CASSDSDRATEAFF.

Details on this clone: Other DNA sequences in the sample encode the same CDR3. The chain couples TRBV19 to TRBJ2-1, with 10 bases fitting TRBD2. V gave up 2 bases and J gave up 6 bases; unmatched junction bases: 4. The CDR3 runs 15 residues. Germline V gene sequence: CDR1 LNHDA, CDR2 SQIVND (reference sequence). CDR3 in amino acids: CASSIKRGGPNEQFF. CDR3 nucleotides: TGTGCCAGTAGTATAAAGCGGGGGGGCCCCAATGAGCAGTTCTTC. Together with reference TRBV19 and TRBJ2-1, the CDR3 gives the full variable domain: DGGITQSPKYLFRKEGQNVTLSCEQNLNHDAMYWYRQDPGQGLRLIYYSQIVNDFQKGDIAEGYSVSREKKESFPLTVTSAQKNPTAFYLCASSIKRGGPNEQFFGPGTRLTVL.

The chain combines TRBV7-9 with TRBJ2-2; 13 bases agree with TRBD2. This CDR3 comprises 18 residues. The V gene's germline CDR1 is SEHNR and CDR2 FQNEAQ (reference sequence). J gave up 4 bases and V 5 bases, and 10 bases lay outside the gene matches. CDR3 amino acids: CASSPRLAGGGGTGELFF. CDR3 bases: TGTGCCAGCAGCCCCAGACTAGCGGGGGGCGGTGGCACCGGGGAGCTGTTTTTT. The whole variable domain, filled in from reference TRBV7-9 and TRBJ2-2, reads DTGVSQNPRHKITKRGQNVTFRCDPISEHNRLYWYRQTLGQGPEFLTYFQNEAQLEKSRLLSDRFSAERPKGSFSTLEIQRTEQGDSAMYLCASSPRLAGGGGTGELFFGEGSRLTVL.

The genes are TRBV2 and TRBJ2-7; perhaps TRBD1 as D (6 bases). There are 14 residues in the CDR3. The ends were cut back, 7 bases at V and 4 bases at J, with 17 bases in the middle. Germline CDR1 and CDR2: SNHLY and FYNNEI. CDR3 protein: CASIRTEAVYEQYF. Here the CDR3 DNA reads TGTGCCAGCATTCGGACAGAGGCCGTTTACGAGCAGTACTTC.